This T cell receptor beta chain was identified during a study of shared clonotypes between healthy human individuals. With 4 bases clipped from V and 5 bases from J, the junction kept 11 bases outside the gene matches. CDR3 length: 17 residues. CDR1 and CDR2 from the germline V gene are SGHRS and YFSETQ. A CD45RA+ naive subset and a CD45RA-negative memory subset were split from CD4+ cells. Broader study findings: The study found lower generation probabilities in non-shared clonotypes than in those shared by all four donors. Naive subsets generally exceeded memory subsets in estimated richness.

Data came from immunoSEQ multiplex PCR; TCRdb stores just in-frame clones and leaves some out. The repertoire holds some 200,000 clones, approximately 92% seen once, with 0.067% in the top ten. In the case of this clone: Antigen unknown.

The chain joins TRBV5-1 to TRBJ2-2; 10 nucleotides match TRBD2. This TCR derives from a woman in her twenties or thirties in good health. The sample consisted of naive CD4+ T cells sorted from blood. This sample's subset: CD45RA+ positively selected. The CDR3 is CASSLGLAPKTTGELFF. CDR3 DNA sequence: TGCGCCAGCAGCCTGGGACTAGCGCCAAAGACTACCGGGGAGCTGTTTTTT.